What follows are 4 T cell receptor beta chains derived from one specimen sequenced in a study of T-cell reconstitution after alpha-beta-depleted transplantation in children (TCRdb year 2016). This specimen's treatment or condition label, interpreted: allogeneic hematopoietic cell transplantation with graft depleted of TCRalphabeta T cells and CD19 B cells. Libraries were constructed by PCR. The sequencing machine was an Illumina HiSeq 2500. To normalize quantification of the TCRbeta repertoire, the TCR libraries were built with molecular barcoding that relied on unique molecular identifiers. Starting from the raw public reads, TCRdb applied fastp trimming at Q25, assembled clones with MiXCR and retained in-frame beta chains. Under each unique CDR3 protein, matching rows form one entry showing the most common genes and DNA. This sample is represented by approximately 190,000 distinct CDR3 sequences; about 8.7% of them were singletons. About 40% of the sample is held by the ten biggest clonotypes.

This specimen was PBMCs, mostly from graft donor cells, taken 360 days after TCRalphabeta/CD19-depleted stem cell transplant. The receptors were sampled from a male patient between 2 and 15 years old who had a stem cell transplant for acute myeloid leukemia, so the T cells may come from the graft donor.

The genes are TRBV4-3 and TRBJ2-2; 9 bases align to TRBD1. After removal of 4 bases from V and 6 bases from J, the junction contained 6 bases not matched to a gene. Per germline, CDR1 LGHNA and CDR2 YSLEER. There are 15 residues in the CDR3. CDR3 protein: CASSPWDRESGELFF. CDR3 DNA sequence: TGCGCCAGCAGCCCGTGGGACAGGGAGTCCGGGGAGCTGTTTTTT.

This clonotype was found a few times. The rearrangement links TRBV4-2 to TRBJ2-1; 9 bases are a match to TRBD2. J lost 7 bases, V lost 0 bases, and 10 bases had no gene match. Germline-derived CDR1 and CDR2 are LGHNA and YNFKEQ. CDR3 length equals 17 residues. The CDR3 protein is CASSQDIGLAFTNEQFF. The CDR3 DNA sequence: TGTGCCAGCAGCCAAGATATAGGACTAGCGTTCACGAATGAGCAGTTCTTC.

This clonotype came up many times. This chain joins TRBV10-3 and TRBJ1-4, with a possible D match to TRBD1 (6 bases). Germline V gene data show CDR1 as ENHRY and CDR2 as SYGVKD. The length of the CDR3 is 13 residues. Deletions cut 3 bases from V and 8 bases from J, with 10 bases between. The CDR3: CAISEQGGEKLFF. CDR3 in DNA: TGTGCCATCAGTGAACAGGGTGGCGAAAAACTGTTTTTT.

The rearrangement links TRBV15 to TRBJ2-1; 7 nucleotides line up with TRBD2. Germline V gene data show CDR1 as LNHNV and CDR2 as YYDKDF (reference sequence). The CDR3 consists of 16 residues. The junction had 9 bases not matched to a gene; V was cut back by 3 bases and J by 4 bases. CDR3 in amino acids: CATSRIAAGVYNEQFF. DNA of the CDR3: TGTGCCACCAGCAGGATAGCGGCGGGGGTATACAATGAGCAGTTCTTC.